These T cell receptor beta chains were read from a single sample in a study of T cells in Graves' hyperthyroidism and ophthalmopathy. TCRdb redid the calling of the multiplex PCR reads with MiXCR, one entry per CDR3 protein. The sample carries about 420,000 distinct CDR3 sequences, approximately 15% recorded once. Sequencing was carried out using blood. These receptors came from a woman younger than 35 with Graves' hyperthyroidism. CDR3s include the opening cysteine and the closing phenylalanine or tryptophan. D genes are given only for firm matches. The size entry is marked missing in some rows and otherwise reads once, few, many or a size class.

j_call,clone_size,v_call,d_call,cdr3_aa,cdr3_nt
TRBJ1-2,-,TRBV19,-,CASTTGADGYTF,TGTGCCAGTACCACGGGGGCGGATGGCTACACCTTC
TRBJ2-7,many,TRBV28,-,CASRTLPRAYEQYF,TGTGCCAGCAGGACGCTGCCCAGGGCCTACGAGCAGTACTTC
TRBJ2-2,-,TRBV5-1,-,CASSPSLIKNTGELFF,TGCGCCAGCAGCCCCTCCCTAATCAAGAACACCGGGGAGCTGTTTTTT
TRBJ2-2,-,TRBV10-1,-,CASSASGNWELFF,TGCGCCAGCAGTGCCAGCGGTAATTGGGAGCTGTTTTTT
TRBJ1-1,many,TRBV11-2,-,CASSLARYTEAFF,TGTGCCAGCAGCTTAGCCAGATACACTGAAGCTTTCTTT
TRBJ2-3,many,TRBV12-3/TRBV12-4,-,CASSFEGRTDTQYF,TGTGCCAGCAGTTTCGAGGGGCGGACAGATACGCAGTATTTT
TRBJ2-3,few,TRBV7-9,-,CASSRVRRIASTDTQYF,TGTGCCAGCAGCAGAGTCCGACGGATCGCTAGCACAGATACGCAGTATTTT
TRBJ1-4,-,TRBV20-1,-,CSATRANEKLFF,TGCAGTGCTACAAGGGCTAATGAAAAACTGTTTTTT
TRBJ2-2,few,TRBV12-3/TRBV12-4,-,CASRDRNTGELFF,TGTGCCAGCAGGGACAGGAACACCGGGGAGCTGTTTTTT
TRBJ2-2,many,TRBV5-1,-,CASSLGVNTGELFF,TGCGCCAGCAGCTTGGGTGTTAACACCGGGGAGCTGTTTTTT
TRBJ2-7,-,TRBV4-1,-,CASSQAVPVTHEQYF,TGCGCCAGCAGCCAAGCAGTCCCTGTCACCCACGAGCAGTACTTC
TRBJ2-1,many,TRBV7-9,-,CASSAGFYNEQFF,TGTGCCAGCAGCGCCGGGTTTTACAATGAGCAGTTCTTC
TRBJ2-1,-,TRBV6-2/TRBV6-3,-,CASSSLLRSYNEQFF,TGTGCCAGCAGTTCCTTACTACGCTCCTACAATGAGCAGTTCTTC
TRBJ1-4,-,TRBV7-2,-,CASSSTRHTNEKLFF,TGTGCCAGCAGCTCCACCCGGCATACTAATGAAAAACTGTTTTTT
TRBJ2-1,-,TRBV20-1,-,CSAIRGEQFF,TGCAGTGCTATTAGGGGTGAGCAGTTCTTC
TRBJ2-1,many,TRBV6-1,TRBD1,CASSFDRVRYNEQFF,TGTGCCAGCAGTTTCGACAGGGTAAGGTACAATGAGCAGTTCTTC
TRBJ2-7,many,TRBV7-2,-,CASSLGGRPEQYF,TGTGCCAGCAGCTTAGGGGGTAGACCCGAGCAGTACTTC
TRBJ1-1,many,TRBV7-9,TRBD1,CASSMTGGNTEAFF,TGTGCCAGCAGCATGACAGGGGGAAACACTGAAGCTTTCTTT
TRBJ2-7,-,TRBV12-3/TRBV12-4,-,CASSFGTIFYEQYF,TGTGCCAGCAGTTTCGGGACAATTTTCTACGAGCAGTACTTC
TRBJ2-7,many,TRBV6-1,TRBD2,CASKTSGSSYEQYF,TGTGCCAGCAAGACGAGCGGGAGCTCCTACGAGCAGTACTTC
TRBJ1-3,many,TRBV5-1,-,CASSLEGHSGNTIYF,TGCGCCAGCAGCTTGGAAGGGCACTCTGGAAACACCATATATTTT
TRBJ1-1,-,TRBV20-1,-,CSAAGGGLYTEAFF,TGCAGTGCTGCCGGGGGGGGCCTCTACACTGAAGCTTTCTTT
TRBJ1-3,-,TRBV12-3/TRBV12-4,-,CASRRDTIYF,TGTGCCAGCAGGCGTGACACCATATATTTT
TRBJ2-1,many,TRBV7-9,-,CASSLGLLQEDEQFF,TGTGCCAGCAGCTTAGGGCTGCTACAGGAGGATGAGCAGTTCTTC
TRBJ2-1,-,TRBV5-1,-,CASQTAGVYNEQFF,TGCGCCAGCCAGACGGCCGGGGTCTACAATGAGCAGTTCTTC
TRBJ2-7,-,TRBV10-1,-,CASSERVGNEQYF,TGCGCCAGCAGTGAAAGGGTCGGAAACGAGCAGTACTTC
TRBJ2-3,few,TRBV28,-,CATRTGDTQYF,TGTGCCACCCGGACTGGGGATACGCAGTATTTT
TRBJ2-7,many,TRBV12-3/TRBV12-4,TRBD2,CASRLGRGGQHEQYF,TGTGCCAGTCGCCTAGGGCGGGGGGGCCAACACGAGCAGTACTTC
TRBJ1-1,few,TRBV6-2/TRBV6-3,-,CASSYSIETGDTEAFF,TGTGCCAGCAGTTACTCGATTGAGACAGGAGACACTGAAGCTTTCTTT
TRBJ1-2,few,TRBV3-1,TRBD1,CATSPGQGNGYTF,TGTGCCACCAGCCCGGGACAGGGGAATGGCTACACCTTC
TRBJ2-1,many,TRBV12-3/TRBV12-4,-,CASSLILWNEQFF,TGTGCCAGCAGTTTAATCCTTTGGAATGAGCAGTTCTTC
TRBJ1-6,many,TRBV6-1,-,CASSRASGRTHPPLHF,TGTGCCAGCAGTCGCGCTTCGGGCCGAACCCATCCACCCCTCCACTTT
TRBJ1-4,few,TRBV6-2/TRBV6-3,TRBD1,CASSYPTGQGLSNEKLFF,TGTGCCAGCAGTTACCCAACAGGACAGGGGCTCTCGAATGAAAAACTGTTTTTT
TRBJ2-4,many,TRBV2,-,CASSEARASGNIQYF,TGTGCCAGCAGTGAAGCCAGGGCGAGCGGAAACATTCAGTACTTC